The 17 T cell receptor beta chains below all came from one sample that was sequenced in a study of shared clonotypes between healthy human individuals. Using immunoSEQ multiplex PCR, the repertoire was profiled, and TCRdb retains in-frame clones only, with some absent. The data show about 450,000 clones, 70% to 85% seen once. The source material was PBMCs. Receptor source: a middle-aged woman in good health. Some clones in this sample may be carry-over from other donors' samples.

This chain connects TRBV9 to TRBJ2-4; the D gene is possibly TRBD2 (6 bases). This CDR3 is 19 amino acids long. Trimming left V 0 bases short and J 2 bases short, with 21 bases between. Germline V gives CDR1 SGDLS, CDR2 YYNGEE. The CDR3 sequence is CASSVVRGNPGEPKNIQYF. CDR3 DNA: TGTGCCAGCAGCGTAGTGCGGGGTAACCCGGGAGAACCCAAAAACATTCAGTACTTC.

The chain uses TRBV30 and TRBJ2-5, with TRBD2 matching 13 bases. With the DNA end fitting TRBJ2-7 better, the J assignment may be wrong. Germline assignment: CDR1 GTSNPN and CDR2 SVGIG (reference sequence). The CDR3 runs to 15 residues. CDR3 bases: TGTGCCTGGAAACCCGGACTAGCGGGGGCCTACGAGCAGTACTTC. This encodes CAWKPGLAGAYEQYF.

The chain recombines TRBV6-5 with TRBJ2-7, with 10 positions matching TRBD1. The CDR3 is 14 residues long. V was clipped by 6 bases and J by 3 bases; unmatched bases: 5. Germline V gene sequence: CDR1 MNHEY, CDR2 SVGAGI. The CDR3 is CASRPDRGLYEQYF. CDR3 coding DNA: TGTGCCAGCAGGCCCGACAGGGGGCTCTACGAGCAGTACTTC.

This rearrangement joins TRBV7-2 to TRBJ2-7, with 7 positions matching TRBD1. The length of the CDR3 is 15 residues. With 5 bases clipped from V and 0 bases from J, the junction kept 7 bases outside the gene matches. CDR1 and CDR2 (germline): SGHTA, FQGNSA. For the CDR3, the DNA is TGTGCCAGCAGCGGAACCGACAGGGTCTCCTACGAGCAGTACTTC. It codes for CASSGTDRVSYEQYF.

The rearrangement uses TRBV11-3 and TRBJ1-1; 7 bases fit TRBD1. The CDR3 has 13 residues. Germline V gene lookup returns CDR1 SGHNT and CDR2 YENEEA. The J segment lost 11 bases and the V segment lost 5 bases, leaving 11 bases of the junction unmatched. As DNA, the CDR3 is TGTGCCAGCAGCGATGGCTACAGGGGACGTGCTTTCTTT. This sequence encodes CASSDGYRGRAFF. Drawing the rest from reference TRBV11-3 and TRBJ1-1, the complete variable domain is EAGVVQSPRYKIIEKKQPVAFWCNPISGHNTLYWYLQNLGQGPELLIRYENEEAVDDSQLPKDRFSAERLKGVDSTLKIQPAELGDSAVYLCASSDGYRGRAFFGQGTRLTVV.

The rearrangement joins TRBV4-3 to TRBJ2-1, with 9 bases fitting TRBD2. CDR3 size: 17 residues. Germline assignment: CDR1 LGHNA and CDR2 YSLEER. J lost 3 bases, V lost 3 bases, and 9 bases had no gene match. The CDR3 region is CASSQAIAGAFYNEQFF. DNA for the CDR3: TGCGCCAGCAGCCAGGCTATAGCGGGAGCATTCTACAATGAGCAGTTCTTC.

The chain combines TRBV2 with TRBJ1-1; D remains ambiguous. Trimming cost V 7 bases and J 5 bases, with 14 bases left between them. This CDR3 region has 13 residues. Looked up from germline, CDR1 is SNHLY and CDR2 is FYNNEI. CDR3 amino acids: CASKEGVSTEAFF. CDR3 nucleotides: TGTGCCAGCAAGGAGGGAGTTAGTACTGAAGCTTTCTTT.

The CDR3 loop is CASKPAGGRYEQFF. The CDR3, as DNA: TGTGCCAGCAAGCCAGCGGGAGGGCGTTATGAGCAGTTCTTC. The chain couples TRBV27 to TRBJ2-1; 10 bases agree with TRBD2. V shed 7 bases and J 8 bases; nucleotides not matched to a gene: 8. Per germline, CDR1 MNHEY and CDR2 SMNVEV (reference sequence). The CDR3 length is 14 residues.

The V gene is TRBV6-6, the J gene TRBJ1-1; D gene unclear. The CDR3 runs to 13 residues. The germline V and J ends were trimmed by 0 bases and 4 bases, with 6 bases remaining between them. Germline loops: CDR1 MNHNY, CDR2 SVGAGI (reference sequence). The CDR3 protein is CASSYSERTEAFF. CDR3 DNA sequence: TGTGCCAGCAGTTACTCCGAGCGCACTGAAGCTTTCTTT.

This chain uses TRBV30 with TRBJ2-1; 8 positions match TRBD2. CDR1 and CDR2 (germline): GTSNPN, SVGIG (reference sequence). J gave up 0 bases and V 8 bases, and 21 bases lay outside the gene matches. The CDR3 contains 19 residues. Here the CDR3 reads CAGPRGAGGPMSSYNEQFF. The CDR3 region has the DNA TGTGCCGGTCCCCGAGGGGCGGGAGGCCCTATGAGCTCCTACAATGAGCAGTTCTTC.

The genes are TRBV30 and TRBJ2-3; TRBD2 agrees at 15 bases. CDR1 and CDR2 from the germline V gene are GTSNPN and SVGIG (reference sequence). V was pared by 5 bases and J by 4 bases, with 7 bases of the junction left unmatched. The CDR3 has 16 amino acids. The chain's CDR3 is CAWGLGLAGGSDTQYF. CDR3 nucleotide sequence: TGTGCCTGGGGACTGGGACTAGCGGGAGGATCAGATACGCAGTATTTT.

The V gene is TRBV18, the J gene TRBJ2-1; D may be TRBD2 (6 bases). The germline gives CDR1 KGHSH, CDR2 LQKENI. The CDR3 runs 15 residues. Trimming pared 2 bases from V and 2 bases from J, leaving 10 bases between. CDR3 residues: CASSPYGGAYNEQFF. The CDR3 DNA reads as TGTGCCAGCTCACCATACGGCGGGGCCTACAATGAGCAGTTCTTC.

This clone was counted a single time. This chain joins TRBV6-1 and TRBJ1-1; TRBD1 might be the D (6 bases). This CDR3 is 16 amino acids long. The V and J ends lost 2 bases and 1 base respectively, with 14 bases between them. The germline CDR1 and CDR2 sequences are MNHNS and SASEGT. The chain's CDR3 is CASSELQGRGNTEAFF. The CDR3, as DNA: TGTGCCAGCAGTGAATTACAGGGAAGGGGGAACACTGAAGCTTTCTTT.

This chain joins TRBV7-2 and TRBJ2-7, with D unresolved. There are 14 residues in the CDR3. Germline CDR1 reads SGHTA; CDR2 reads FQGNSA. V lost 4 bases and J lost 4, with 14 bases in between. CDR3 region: CASSSGPPLYEQYF. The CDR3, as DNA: TGTGCCAGCAGCTCCGGGCCTCCATTGTACGAGCAGTACTTC.

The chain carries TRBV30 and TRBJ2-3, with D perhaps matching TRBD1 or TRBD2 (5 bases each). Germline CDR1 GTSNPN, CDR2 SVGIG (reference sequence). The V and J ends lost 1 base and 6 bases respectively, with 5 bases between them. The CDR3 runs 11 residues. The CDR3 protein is CAWSGGDTQYF. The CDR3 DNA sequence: TGTGCCTGGAGTGGGGGGGATACGCAGTATTTT.

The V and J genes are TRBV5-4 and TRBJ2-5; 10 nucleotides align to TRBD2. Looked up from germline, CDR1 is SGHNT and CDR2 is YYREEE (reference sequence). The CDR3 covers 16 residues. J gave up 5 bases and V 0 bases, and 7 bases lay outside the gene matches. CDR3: CASSLAPAGGTETQYF. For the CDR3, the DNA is TGTGCCAGCAGCTTGGCCCCAGCGGGAGGGACGGAGACCCAGTACTTC.

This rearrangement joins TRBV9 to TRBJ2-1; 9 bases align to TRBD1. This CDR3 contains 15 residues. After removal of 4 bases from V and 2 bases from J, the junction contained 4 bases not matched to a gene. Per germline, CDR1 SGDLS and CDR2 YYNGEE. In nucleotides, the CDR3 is TGTGCCAGCAGCCTACAGGGGGCCCCCTACAATGAGCAGTTCTTC. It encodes CASSLQGAPYNEQFF.